The 13 T cell receptor beta chains below all came from one sample that was sequenced in a study of shared clonotypes between healthy human individuals. Data came from immunoSEQ multiplex PCR; TCRdb stores just in-frame clones and leaves some out. The sample lists fewer than 3 million clones, around 93% occurring once. Sequenced sample: naive CD4+ T cells from PBMCs. This sample's subset: CD45RA+ positively selected. These receptor sequences come from a man aged 18 to 29 in good health. Some clones in this sample may be carry-over from other donors' samples.

The chain employs TRBV5-1 and TRBJ2-5; D tentatively reads TRBD1 or TRBD2 (5 bases each). V gave up 0 bases and J gave up 5 bases, with 17 bases separating them. The V gene's germline CDR1 is SGHRS and CDR2 YFSETQ. There are 16 residues in the CDR3. In nucleotides, the CDR3 is TGCGCCAGCAGCTTGGCCGGGGACGGCAGGTACGAGACCCAGTACTTC. This translates into CASSLAGDGRYETQYF.

The genes are TRBV28 and TRBJ2-1; 8 nucleotides match TRBD1. The V and J ends lost 4 bases and 13 bases, in that order; junction bases with no gene match: 6. CDR3 length equals 12 residues. The germline gives CDR1 MDHEN, CDR2 SYDVKM. The chain's CDR3 is CASSYYTGGQFF. DNA of the CDR3: TGTGCCAGCAGTTACTACACAGGGGGACAGTTCTTC.

On this clone: This sample includes further DNA sequences coding for the same CDR3. The gene calls are TRBV10-1 and TRBJ2-3, with 10 nucleotides matching TRBD1. The V gene's germline CDR1 is WNHNN and CDR2 SYGVQD (reference sequence). Trimming cost V 4 bases and J 2 bases; bases outside gene matches: 0. This CDR3 region has 14 residues. For the CDR3, the DNA is TGCGCCAGCAGTGGACAGGGGGCCACAGATACGCAGTATTTT. It encodes CASSGQGATDTQYF.

CDR3 region: CASSPPGQPIEQYF. The CDR3, as DNA: TGTGCCAGCAGCCCCCCGGGACAGCCTATCGAGCAGTACTTC. V and J are TRBV7-6 and TRBJ2-7; 7 positions agree with TRBD1. Germline CDR1 reads SGHVS; CDR2 reads FNYEAQ. V was clipped by 5 bases and J by 6 bases; unmatched bases: 10. CDR3 size: 14 residues.

Here the CDR3 reads CASSTPGTGREKLFF. The CDR3, as DNA: TGTGCCAGCAGCACACCCGGGACAGGGAGGGAAAAACTGTTTTTT. V is TRBV5-4 and J is TRBJ1-4; 9 nucleotides line up with TRBD1. In germline, CDR1 is SGHNT, CDR2 YYREEE (reference sequence). Unmatched junction bases numbered 9, after V lost 4 bases and J lost 8 bases. The CDR3 loop spans 15 amino acids. Looking up the rest from reference TRBV5-4 and TRBJ1-4 gives the full variable domain: ETGVTQSPTHLIKTRGQQVTLRCSSQSGHNTVSWYQQALGQGPQFIFQYYREEENGRGNFPPRFSGLQFPNYSSELNVNALELDDSALYLCASSTPGTGREKLFFGSGTQLSVL.

The DNA of the CDR3 is TGCGCCAGCAGGGGACAGGGGAACACTGAAGCTTTCTTT. It is translated as CASRGQGNTEAFF. The chain uses TRBV10-1 and TRBJ1-1, with 9 positions matching TRBD1. J lost 1 base, V lost 6 bases, and 0 bases had no gene match. The germline gives CDR1 WNHNN, CDR2 SYGVQD (reference sequence). The length of the CDR3 is 13 residues.

The chain uses TRBV6-4 and TRBJ1-2, with D perhaps TRBD1 (5 bases). V lost 6 bases and J 8 bases, leaving 16 bases between the germline ends. Per germline, CDR1 MRHNA and CDR2 SNTAGT. The CDR3 is 13 amino acids. The CDR3 here is CASRPRDFGGYTF. As DNA, the CDR3 is TGTGCCAGCAGGCCCCGGGACTTTGGCGGCTACACCTTC.

The chain's CDR3 is CASSLTRDRVNTQYF. The CDR3, as DNA: TGTGCCAGCAGTTTAACCCGGGACAGGGTTAATACGCAGTATTTT. This sequence joins TRBV27 and TRBJ2-3; 9 positions match TRBD1. This CDR3 is 15 amino acids long. The ends lost 2 bases at V and 7 bases at J; junction bases unmatched: 7. Germline CDR1 reads MNHEY; CDR2 reads SMNVEV (reference sequence).

This sequence joins TRBV19 and TRBJ2-7; tentatively, D is TRBD1 (6 bases). CDR1 and CDR2 from the germline V gene are LNHDA and SQIVND (reference sequence). This CDR3 has 13 amino acids. V dropped 8 bases and J dropped 3 bases, with 14 bases sitting between them. CDR3 loop: CASGHRDNYEQYF. CDR3 sequence (DNA): TGTGCCAGTGGTCACCGGGACAACTACGAGCAGTACTTC.

The CDR3 DNA follows: TGTGCCAGCAGCTTGGTAGGGGACGGTGAAGCTTTCTTT. Translating gives CASSLVGDGEAFF. V usage is TRBV5-4 and J usage is TRBJ1-1, with a tentative D call TRBD1 (5 bases). V was clipped by 0 bases and J by 7 bases, with 10 bases between them. From germline, CDR1 is SGHNT and CDR2 YYREEE (reference sequence). The CDR3 has 13 amino acids.

The J gene is TRBJ2-3, the V gene TRBV5-3; D may be TRBD1 or TRBD2 (6 bases each). TRBV5-3 is reported as an ORF; its role is uncertain. Trimming took 4 bases from V and 1 from J, leaving 19 bases between them. This CDR3 has 17 amino acids. CDR3 region: CARSIGGLGRRTDTQYF. The CDR3 DNA follows: TGTGCCAGAAGCATAGGGGGGTTGGGCAGGCGCACAGATACGCAGTATTTT.

The CDR3 reads CASSRGDYGYTF. In DNA form, the CDR3 reads TGTGCCAGCAGCCGTGGGGACTATGGCTACACCTTC. V gene TRBV7-8 combines with J gene TRBJ1-2; no definite D call. Germline V CDR1 and CDR2: SGHVS, FQNEAQ. The CDR3 is 12 amino acids. Trimming cost V 5 bases and J 3 bases, with 7 bases left between them.

V usage is TRBV7-3 and J usage is TRBJ2-2; TRBD1 matches 8 bases. This CDR3 has 16 residues. The germline gives CDR1 SGHTA, CDR2 FQGTGA. Germline trimming cut 5 bases from V and 6 bases from J; bases unmatched to any gene: 11. The CDR3 loop reads CASSLGTGHLSGELFF. Here the CDR3 DNA reads TGTGCCAGCAGCCTAGGGACAGGCCATCTTTCCGGGGAGCTGTTTTTT.